This T cell receptor (beta chain) comes out of a study of response to subunit inactivated influenza vaccine. TCRdb redid the calling of the RT-PCR reads with MiXCR, one entry per CDR3 protein. The sample records more than 600,000 distinct CDR3 sequences, approximately 18% being singletons. This clonotype has only a few counts. The antigen remains unidentified. Study outcomes and limitations: There was a suggestion from the authors that each seasonal influenza vaccination recruits few new T cells.

There are 14 residues in the CDR3. J gave up 2 bases and V 4 bases, and 7 bases lay outside the gene matches. Germline V CDR1 and CDR2: DFQATT, SNEGSKA (reference sequence). The chain has TRBV20-1 and TRBJ1-1, with 7 bases fitting TRBD1. The sequences come from PBMCs from blood, collected approximately 5 days after vaccination. The TCR was taken from a man over 45 who received an inactivated influenza vaccine. Here the CDR3 DNA reads TGCAGTGCTACCAGGACAGGCGACAACACTGAAGCTTTCTTT. This gives the protein CSATRTGDNTEAFF.